This paragraph reports one T cell receptor (beta chain). Its antigen is unknown. The input lacks base qualities; no much larger clone sits a single base away. Each collaborating institution followed its own protocols to collect whole blood in K2EDTA tubes. For TCRbeta analysis, collaborators shipped samples as frozen whole blood, isolated PBMCs, or DNA extracted from either of those sample types. This entry belongs to a study of blood T cell repertoires in COVID-19 (dated by TCRdb to 2018 to 2020). For the study in its entirety: Samples covering the acute and convalescent phases of COVID-19 were provided by collaborators in the United States, Italy and Spain. The material from the prospective study consisted of cDNA or gDNA derived from T cells, B-cell-depleted T cells, or PBMCs. Deeply sampled blood TCRbeta repertoires from subjects exposed to, actively infected with, or recovered from COVID-19 were included in the dataset. The repertoires were made available in a free public database intended to serve as a resource for research on the immune response to SARS-CoV-2. Samples came from the ongoing ImmuneRACE study (first 160 participants) plus 1,254 subjects from 6 global collaborators. Nearly every sample came with metadata listing a de-identified subject ID, COVID-19 status, age in years and sex. Where HLA class I and class II types were available, the types were taken from metadata supplied by the sample provider, not from assay-based typing. Summary of the overall study and its limitations: The quantity of clinical and demographic metadata differed by source and by participant and was supplied without curation.

TCRbeta CDR3 regions were amplified from genomic DNA by means of the immunoSEQ Assay, a bias-controlled multiplex PCR. In the source study's methods: Within the assay, amplification of reference gene primers was used to estimate how many nucleated cells each sample contained. Sequence reads were collapsed and filtered to measure the absolute abundance of every unique TCRbeta CDR3 rearrangement. For each sample, productive Simpson clonality was calculated as the square root of Simpson's diversity index over productive rearrangements. Not all clones reach the TCRdb copy of this immuneACCESS table, which keeps in-frame sequences only. Checked studies attribute under half of the gap to unresolved V genes and leave the rest unexplained. The DNA gave D and trimming, while V, J and clone size come from that table. A total of 140,000 to 150,000 clones appear in this sample, over 70% of them only once. Roughly 2% of the sample belongs to the ten largest clones.

The V end loses 5 bases and the J end loses 10 bases, and a stretch of 20 bases separates them. CDR1 and CDR2 are drawn from the germline V gene (reference sequence): LNHNV, YYDKDF. The CDR3, from cysteine to phenylalanine, totals 14 residues. Only CDR3 DNA remains: 42 bases, in frame from the first base. The clonotype comes from an older woman with acute or convalescent COVID-19. Sequencing used peripheral blood. Here the chain combines TRBV15 and TRBJ1-1; perhaps TRBD1 is the D gene, with 5 bases matching. The CDR3 reads as follows: CATSWAGGFFGAFF. The bases are TGTGCCACCAGCTGGGCCGGGGGGTTTTTCGGAGCTTTCTTT.